Here is one T cell receptor beta chain with its context. Its specificity is unknown. Germline V gene sequence: CDR1 SGHVS, CDR2 FQNEAQ. The CDR3 length is 15 residues. 5' RACE that incorporated UMI labels was used to prepare the TRB cDNA libraries. After re-calling the 5' RACE reads, TCRdb lists one entry per CDR3 protein, DNA absent. The sample totals approximately 70,000 distinct CDR3 sequences; its top ten clones hold roughly 1.5%. The data were obtained in a study of CXCR3-negative and CXCR3-positive naive CD8 T cells. Study conclusions and caveats: From TRB CDR3 properties, TCR strength was inferred; surface CD5 did not differ between naive subsets. Memory cells showed distinct TRBV-TRBJ patterns, while the two naive subsets matched.

Investigators sorted each CD8+ T cell subset in triplicate, taking around 290,000 cells each time. The chain couples TRBV7-8 to TRBJ1-1; with no DNA, the TCRdb D assignment of TRBD1 cannot be verified. Sequencing was carried out using naive CXCR3- CD8+ T cells from blood. Subset: CD45RO-CCR7+CD27+CD95- naive CD8+ T cells lacking CXCR3 (TNR3-). The sequence was obtained from a human donor in good health. Some clones in this sample may be carry-over from other donors' samples. This CDR3 reads CASSLGGRMNTEAFF.